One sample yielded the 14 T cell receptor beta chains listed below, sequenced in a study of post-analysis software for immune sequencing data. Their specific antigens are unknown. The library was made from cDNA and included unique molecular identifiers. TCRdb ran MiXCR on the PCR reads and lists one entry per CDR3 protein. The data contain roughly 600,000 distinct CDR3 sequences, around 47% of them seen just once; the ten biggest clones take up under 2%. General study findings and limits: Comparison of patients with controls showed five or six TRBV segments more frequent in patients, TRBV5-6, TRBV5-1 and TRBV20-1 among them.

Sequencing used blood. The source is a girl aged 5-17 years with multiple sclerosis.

The chain's CDR3 is CASSRGGVAFVQETQYF. CDR3 nucleotide sequence: TGTGCCAGCAGTCGAGGAGGGGTTGCGTTCGTCCAAGAGACCCAGTACTTC. The chain combines TRBV12-3 or TRBV12-4 with TRBJ2-5; possibly TRBD2 for D (6 bases). This CDR3 contains 17 residues. The germline V and J ends were trimmed by 5 bases and 1 base, with 20 bases remaining between them.

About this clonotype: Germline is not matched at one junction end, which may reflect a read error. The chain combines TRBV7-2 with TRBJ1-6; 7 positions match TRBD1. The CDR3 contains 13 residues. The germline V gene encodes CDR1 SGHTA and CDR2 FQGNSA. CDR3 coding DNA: TGTGCCGGCAGCTTCGGGACAGCGACACCCCTCCACTTT. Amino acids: CAGSFGTATPLHF. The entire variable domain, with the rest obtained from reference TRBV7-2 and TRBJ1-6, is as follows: GAGVSQSPSNKVTEKGKDVELRCDPISGHTALYWYRQSLGQGLEFLIYFQGNSAPDKSGLPSDRFSAERTGGSVSTLTIQRTQQEDSAVYLCAGSFGTATPLHFGNGTRLTVT.

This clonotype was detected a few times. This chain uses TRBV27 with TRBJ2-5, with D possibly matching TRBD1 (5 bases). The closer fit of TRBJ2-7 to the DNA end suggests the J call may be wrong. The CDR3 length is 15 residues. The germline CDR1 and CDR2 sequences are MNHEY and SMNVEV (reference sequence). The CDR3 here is CASSLKGIYPYEQYF. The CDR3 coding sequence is TGTGCCAGCAGTTTAAAGGGGATCTACCCCTACGAGCAGTACTTC.

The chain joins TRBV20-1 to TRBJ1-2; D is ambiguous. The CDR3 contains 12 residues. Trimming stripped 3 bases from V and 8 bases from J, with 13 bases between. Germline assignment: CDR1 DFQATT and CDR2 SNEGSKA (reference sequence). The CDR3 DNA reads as TGCAGTGCTAGTGCCCGATCTTGGGGCTACACCTTC. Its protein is CSASARSWGYTF.

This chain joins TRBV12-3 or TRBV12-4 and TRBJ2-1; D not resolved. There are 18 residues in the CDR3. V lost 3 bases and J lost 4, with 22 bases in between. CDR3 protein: CASSLRLTKHRIYNEQFF. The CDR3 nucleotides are TGTGCCAGCAGTTTGCGGCTAACCAAACACCGAATTTACAATGAGCAGTTCTTC.

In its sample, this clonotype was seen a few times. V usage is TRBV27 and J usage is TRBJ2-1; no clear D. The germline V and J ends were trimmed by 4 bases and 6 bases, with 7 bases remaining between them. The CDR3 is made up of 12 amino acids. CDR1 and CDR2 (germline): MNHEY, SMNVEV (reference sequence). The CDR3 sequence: CASSSPRNEQFF. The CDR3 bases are TGTGCCAGCAGTTCCCCTCGCAATGAGCAGTTCTTC.

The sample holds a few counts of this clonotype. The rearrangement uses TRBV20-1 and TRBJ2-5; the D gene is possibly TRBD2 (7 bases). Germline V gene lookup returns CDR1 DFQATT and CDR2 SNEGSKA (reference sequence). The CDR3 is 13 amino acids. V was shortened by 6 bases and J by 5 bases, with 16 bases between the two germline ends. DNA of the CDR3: TGCAGTGCCTTCCCGGGGGGCGAGGAGACCCAGTACTTC. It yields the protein CSAFPGGEETQYF.

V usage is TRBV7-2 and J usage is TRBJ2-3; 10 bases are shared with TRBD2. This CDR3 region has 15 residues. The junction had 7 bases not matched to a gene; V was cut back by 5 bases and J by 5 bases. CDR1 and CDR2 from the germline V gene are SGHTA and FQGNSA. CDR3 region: CASSRSGGFGDTQYF. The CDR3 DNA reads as TGTGCCAGCAGCCGTAGCGGGGGGTTCGGAGATACGCAGTATTTT.

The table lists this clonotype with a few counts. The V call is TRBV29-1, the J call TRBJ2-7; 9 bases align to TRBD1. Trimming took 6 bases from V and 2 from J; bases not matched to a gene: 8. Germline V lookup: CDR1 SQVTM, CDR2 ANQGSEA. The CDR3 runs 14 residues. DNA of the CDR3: TGCAGCGTCGGCTACGGGACAGGGACCTACGAGCAGTACTTC. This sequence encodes CSVGYGTGTYEQYF.

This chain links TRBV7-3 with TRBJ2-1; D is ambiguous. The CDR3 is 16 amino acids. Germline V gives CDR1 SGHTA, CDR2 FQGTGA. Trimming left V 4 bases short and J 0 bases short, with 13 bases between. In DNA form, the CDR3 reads TGTGCCAGCAGCTCCAGGCTAACCAGCTCCTACAATGAGCAGTTCTTC. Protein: CASSSRLTSSYNEQFF.

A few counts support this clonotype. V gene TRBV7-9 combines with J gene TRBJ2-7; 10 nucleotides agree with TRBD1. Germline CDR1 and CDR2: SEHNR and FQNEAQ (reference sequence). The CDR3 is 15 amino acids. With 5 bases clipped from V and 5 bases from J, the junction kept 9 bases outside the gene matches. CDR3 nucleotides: TGTGCCAGCAGCGCGGGACAGGGGATGTTCGACGAGCAGTACTTC. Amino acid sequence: CASSAGQGMFDEQYF.

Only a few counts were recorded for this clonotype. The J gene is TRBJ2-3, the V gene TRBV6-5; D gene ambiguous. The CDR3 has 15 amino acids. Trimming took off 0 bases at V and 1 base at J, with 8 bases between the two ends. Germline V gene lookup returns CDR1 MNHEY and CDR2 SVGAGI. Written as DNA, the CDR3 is TGTGCCAGCAGTTACTCGTTTGCCCGCACAGATACGCAGTATTTT. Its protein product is CASSYSFARTDTQYF.

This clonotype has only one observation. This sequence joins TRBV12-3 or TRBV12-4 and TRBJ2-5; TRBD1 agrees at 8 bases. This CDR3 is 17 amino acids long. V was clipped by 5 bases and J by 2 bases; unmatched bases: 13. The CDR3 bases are TGTGCCAGCAGTCGGACAGGGAAGTTGTATGCTCAAGAGACCCAGTACTTC. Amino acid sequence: CASSRTGKLYAQETQYF.

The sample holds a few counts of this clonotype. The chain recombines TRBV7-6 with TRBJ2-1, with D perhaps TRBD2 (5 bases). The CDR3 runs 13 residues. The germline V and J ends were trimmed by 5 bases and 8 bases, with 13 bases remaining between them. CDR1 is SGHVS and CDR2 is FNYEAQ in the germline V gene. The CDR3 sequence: CASSTRGSYEQFF. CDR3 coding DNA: TGTGCCAGCAGCACCCGTGGGAGCTATGAGCAGTTCTTC.